The clone carrying this T cell receptor (beta chain) was observed at least ten times. What it binds is not known. This entry comes from a study of T cell repertoires in cytomegalovirus infection. Study-level results: Of the TCR beta families, the public ones yielded a cumulative frequency that identified carriers of CMV plus the relevant HLA. The ex vivo response showed dominance by HLA-C-restricted CMV-specific TCR beta clonotypes.

V lost 3 bases and J lost 10, with 18 bases in between. The CDR3 loop spans 15 amino acids. Germline V gene lookup returns CDR1 KGHDR and CDR2 SFDVKD. Using its own MiXCR run on the reads, TCRdb lists one record per CDR3 protein. In the table there are 200,000 to 300,000 distinct CDR3 sequences, about an eighth of which are singletons. The receptor was isolated from a human donor in good health (CMV status not recorded). Some clones in this sample may be carry-over from other donors' samples. The V gene is TRBV24-1, the J gene TRBJ2-1; TRBD1 is a possible D gene (6 bases). What was sequenced was PBMCs. The CDR3 region has the DNA TGTGCCACCAGTGATCCGGTCGAACAGGGTGGAGAGCAGTTCTTC. It codes for CATSDPVEQGGEQFF.